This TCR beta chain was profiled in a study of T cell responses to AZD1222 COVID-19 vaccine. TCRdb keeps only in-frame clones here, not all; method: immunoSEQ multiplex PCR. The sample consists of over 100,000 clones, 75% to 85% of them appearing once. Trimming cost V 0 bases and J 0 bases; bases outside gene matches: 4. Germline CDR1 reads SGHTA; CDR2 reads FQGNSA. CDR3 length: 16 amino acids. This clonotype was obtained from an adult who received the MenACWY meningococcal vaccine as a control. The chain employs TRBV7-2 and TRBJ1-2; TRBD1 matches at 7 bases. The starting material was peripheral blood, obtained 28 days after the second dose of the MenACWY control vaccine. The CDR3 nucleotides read TGTGCCAGCAGCTTAGCCGGGGACAGCCCTAACTATGGCTACACCTTC. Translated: CASSLAGDSPNYGYTF.